The sequence of this T cell receptor (beta chain) was determined in a study of T cells in Graves' hyperthyroidism and ophthalmopathy. From RNA transcripts, TCR beta CDR3 regions were amplified. The primer set for the first-round RT-PCR of the TCR CDR3 was HTBI. A single record per CDR3 protein comes from TCRdb applying MiXCR to the multiplex PCR reads. The sample has approximately 600,000 distinct CDR3 sequences, around 21% seen once. This CDR3 is built from 12 residues. The germline V gene has CDR1 SEHNR and CDR2 FQNEAQ (reference sequence). Trimming cost V 5 bases and J 5 bases, with 10 bases left between them. Subjects with ophthalmopathy showed a Clinical Activity Score no lower than 3, a NOSPECS grade no lower than 4, and a duration shorter than 3 months. Patients with uncontrolled infections, other autoimmune diseases, pregnancy or lactation were excluded.

The sequencing input was blood. The chain uses TRBV7-9 and TRBJ2-7, with unresolved D. This clonotype was obtained from a man aged 25-45 years with Graves' ophthalmopathy. DNA of the CDR3: TGTGCCAGCAGCCTAATTACACACGAGCAGTACTTC. Its translation: CASSLITHEQYF.